These 19 T cell receptor beta chains originate from one sample sequenced in a study of T cells after yellow fever vaccination. MiXCR, run by TCRdb on the 5' RACE reads, gives a single entry per CDR3 protein. The sample lists around 160,000 distinct CDR3 sequences, 6% to 7.5% occurring once. The specimen comprised CD4+ T cells sorted from PBMCs, sampled 5 days after the first yellow fever vaccination. The receptors here all came from a man younger than 35 who received the YFV17D yellow fever vaccine.

This clonotype has ten or more counts. V gene TRBV29-1 combines with J gene TRBJ2-1; 9 positions match TRBD1. CDR1 is SQVTM, CDR2 ANQGSEA, per germline. After removal of 7 bases from V and 6 bases from J, the junction contained 4 bases not matched to a gene. CDR3 length equals 12 residues. As DNA, the CDR3 is TGCAGCGCAAACAGGGGGCGCAATGAGCAGTTCTTC. Its protein is CSANRGRNEQFF.

Ten or more counts support this clonotype. V and J are TRBV5-1 and TRBJ2-2; TRBD1 aligns across 9 bases. CDR1 SGHRS and CDR2 YFSETQ come from the germline V gene. The CDR3 sequence is 15 residues long. V lost 4 bases, J lost 4 bases, and 5 bases stayed unmatched. The CDR3 spells CASSPDRGITGELFF. The DNA of the CDR3 is TGCGCCAGCAGCCCGGACAGGGGTATCACCGGGGAGCTGTTTTTT. Combining the CDR3 with reference TRBV5-1 and TRBJ2-2 gives the whole variable domain KAGVTQTPRYLIKTRGQQVTLSCSPISGHRSVSWYQQTPGQGLQFLFEYFSETQRNKGNFPGRFSGRQFSNSRSEMNVSTLELGDSALYLCASSPDRGITGELFFGEGSRLTVL.

This clonotype was recorded at least ten times. The CDR3 region is CASSIEERQPQHF. CDR3 DNA sequence: TGTGCCAGTAGTATCGAGGAGCGCCAGCCCCAGCATTTT. This sequence joins TRBV19 and TRBJ1-5; D is uncertain. CDR3 length: 13 amino acids. V gave up 3 bases and J gave up 7 bases, with 10 bases separating them. Germline CDR1 is LNHDA and CDR2 is SQIVND (reference sequence).

This clonotype was detected ten times or more. The genes are TRBV14 and TRBJ1-1, with D possibly being TRBD1 (5 bases). The CDR3 length is 13 residues. Germline V gene sequence: CDR1 SGHDN, CDR2 FVKESK. Trimming cost V 2 bases and J 1 base, with 5 bases left between them. The CDR3 region has the DNA TGTGCCAGCAGCCAAAGGGGGAACACTGAAGCTTTCTTT. Encoded protein: CASSQRGNTEAFF.

This clonotype was detected only a few times. The chain has TRBV20-1 and TRBJ1-5; no reliable D call. Per germline, CDR1 DFQATT and CDR2 SNEGSKA (reference sequence). Deletions cut 6 bases from V and 1 base from J, with 10 bases between. The CDR3 has 13 amino acids. The CDR3: CSASLGSNQPQHF. For the CDR3, the DNA is TGCAGTGCCTCTCTAGGGAGCAATCAGCCCCAGCATTTT.

This clonotype came up a few times. The chain combines TRBV5-1 with TRBJ2-6; D is unresolved. Germline V lookup: CDR1 SGHRS, CDR2 YFSETQ. The CDR3 is 14 residues long. Deletions cut 0 bases from V and 4 bases from J, with 5 bases between. CDR3 amino acids: CASSLDRGANVLTF. DNA of the CDR3: TGCGCCAGCAGCTTGGATCGGGGGGCCAACGTCCTGACTTTC.

In this sample, this clonotype turned up many times. The genes are TRBV18 and TRBJ2-7; D is possibly TRBD1 (6 bases). CDR1 and CDR2 (germline): KGHSH, LQKENI. Trimming stripped 5 bases from V and 1 base from J, with 12 bases between. The CDR3 consists of 14 residues. For the CDR3, the DNA is TGTGCCAGCTCATGGGCAGGGGCTTCCTACGAGCAGTACGTC. Protein product: CASSWAGASYEQYV.

This clonotype was detected many times. The V gene is TRBV5-1, the J gene TRBJ2-3; no definite D call. Germline CDR1 is SGHRS and CDR2 is YFSETQ. V was trimmed by 1 base and J by 0 bases, leaving 6 bases between them. This CDR3 spans 14 amino acids. The CDR3 bases are TGCGCCAGCAGCTTGACAGAGAGCACAGATACGCAGTATTTT. This sequence encodes CASSLTESTDTQYF.

This clonotype came up a few times. V gene TRBV29-1 combines with J gene TRBJ2-1; D might be TRBD1 or TRBD2, each matching 5 bases. Germline-derived CDR1 and CDR2 are SQVTM and ANQGSEA. This CDR3 spans 13 amino acids. Deletions cut 8 bases from V and 1 base from J, with 12 bases between. The CDR3 region is CSWLGESYNEQFF. For the CDR3, the DNA is TGCAGCTGGCTGGGGGAATCCTACAATGAGCAGTTCTTC.

The rearrangement links TRBV7-3 to TRBJ1-5; D possibly corresponds to TRBD1 (5 bases). Trimming left V 3 bases short and J 1 base short, with 10 bases between. CDR1 SGHTA and CDR2 FQGTGA come from the germline V gene. The CDR3 is made up of 15 amino acids. The DNA of the CDR3 is TGTGCCAGCAGCTTGCTGGGACCAAGCAATCAGCCCCAGCATTTT. It yields the protein CASSLLGPSNQPQHF.

This clonotype was counted at least ten times. The J gene is TRBJ2-3, the V gene TRBV7-2, with D tentatively TRBD1 or TRBD2 (5 bases each). Per germline, CDR1 SGHTA and CDR2 FQGNSA. V was clipped by 6 bases and J by 1 base, with 11 bases between them. The CDR3 totals 14 residues. CDR3 in amino acids: CASRRDRRTDTQYF. The CDR3 region has the DNA TGTGCCAGCAGAAGGGACCGCCGCACAGATACGCAGTATTTT. The full variable domain, in which reference TRBV7-2 and TRBJ2-3 provide the parts outside the CDR3, is GAGVSQSPSNKVTEKGKDVELRCDPISGHTALYWYRQSLGQGLEFLIYFQGNSAPDKSGLPSDRFSAERTGGSVSTLTIQRTQQEDSAVYLCASRRDRRTDTQYFGPGTRLTVL.

This clonotype was seen repeatedly, ten times or more. The chain employs TRBV7-2 and TRBJ2-7; 7 bases align to TRBD2. The J segment lost 4 bases and the V segment lost 0 bases, leaving 3 bases of the junction unmatched. Germline CDR1 and CDR2: SGHTA and FQGNSA. The CDR3 covers 14 residues. The CDR3 nucleotides are TGTGCCAGCAGCTTAGCGGGGGGGGGTTACGAGCAGTACGTC. Its translation: CASSLAGGGYEQYV.

At least ten counts were recorded for this clonotype. V is TRBV6-5 and J is TRBJ2-1; no definite D call. With 5 bases removed from V and 6 bases from J, the gap between germline ends came to 11 bases. Germline V CDR1 and CDR2: MNHEY, SVGAGI. CDR3 length equals 13 residues. CDR3: CASSPPGPNEQFF. The CDR3 bases are TGTGCCAGCAGTCCCCCTGGTCCCAATGAGCAGTTCTTC.

In this sample, this clonotype turned up a few times. J is TRBJ2-7 and V is TRBV5-8; no firm D call. Trimming took 4 bases from V and 3 from J, leaving 17 bases between them. The CDR3 loop spans 15 amino acids. Per germline, CDR1 SGHTS and CDR2 YDEGEE. The CDR3 loop is CASSREPNLFYEQYF. The CDR3 DNA reads TGTGCCAGCAGCCGCGAGCCGAACCTCTTCTACGAGCAGTACTTC.

There are many counts of this clonotype. The chain combines TRBV24-1 with TRBJ2-3; 9 bases are a match to TRBD2. Germline loops: CDR1 KGHDR, CDR2 SFDVKD. The CDR3 is 17 residues long. Trimming cost V 4 bases and J 5 bases; bases outside gene matches: 12. CDR3 in DNA: TGTGCCACCAGTGAACCTTCTGGGCGGGGGGGCCAAGATACGCAGTATTTT. Protein: CATSEPSGRGGQDTQYF.

CDR3 loop: CASRGSGTDTQYF. CDR3 DNA: TGTGCCAGCAGAGGTTCGGGCACAGATACGCAGTATTTT. The chain recombines TRBV6-1 with TRBJ2-3, with D unresolved. CDR1 MNHNS and CDR2 SASEGT come from the germline V gene. This CDR3 has 13 amino acids. V dropped 6 bases and J dropped 1 base, with 8 bases sitting between them.

This clonotype appeared a single time. This may be a read error: a much more frequent sequence differs by one nucleotide. This chain uses TRBV7-2 with TRBJ1-1; possible D gene TRBD1, 5 bases. Germline lookup yields CDR1 SGHTA and CDR2 FQGNSA. With 8 bases removed from V and 3 bases from J, the gap between germline ends came to 16 bases. The CDR3 spans 14 residues. As DNA, the CDR3 is TGTGCCAGCGGATCCTTCGGGGGGGACACTGAAGCTTTCTTT. Translation gives CASGSFGGDTEAFF.

The table lists this clonotype with many counts. The rearrangement joins TRBV6-5 to TRBJ2-5, with D perhaps matching TRBD1 or TRBD2 (5 bases each). The CDR3 runs to 15 residues. The V gene's germline CDR1 is MNHEY and CDR2 SVGAGI. V was trimmed by 2 bases and J by 2 bases, leaving 12 bases between them. CDR3 sequence: CASSYNFGAQETQYF. CDR3 DNA: TGTGCCAGCAGTTACAACTTCGGGGCACAAGAGACCCAGTACTTC.

In this sample, this clonotype turned up a few times. V is TRBV9 and J is TRBJ2-3, with D perhaps matching TRBD2 (7 bases). The CDR3 length is 17 residues. The V gene lost 0 bases and the J gene lost 1 base, with 15 bases spanning the gap. Germline V CDR1 and CDR2: SGDLS, YYNGEE. CDR3 loop: CASSVGWGGLGTDTQYF. CDR3 coding DNA: TGTGCCAGCAGCGTAGGATGGGGGGGCCTAGGCACAGATACGCAGTATTTT.